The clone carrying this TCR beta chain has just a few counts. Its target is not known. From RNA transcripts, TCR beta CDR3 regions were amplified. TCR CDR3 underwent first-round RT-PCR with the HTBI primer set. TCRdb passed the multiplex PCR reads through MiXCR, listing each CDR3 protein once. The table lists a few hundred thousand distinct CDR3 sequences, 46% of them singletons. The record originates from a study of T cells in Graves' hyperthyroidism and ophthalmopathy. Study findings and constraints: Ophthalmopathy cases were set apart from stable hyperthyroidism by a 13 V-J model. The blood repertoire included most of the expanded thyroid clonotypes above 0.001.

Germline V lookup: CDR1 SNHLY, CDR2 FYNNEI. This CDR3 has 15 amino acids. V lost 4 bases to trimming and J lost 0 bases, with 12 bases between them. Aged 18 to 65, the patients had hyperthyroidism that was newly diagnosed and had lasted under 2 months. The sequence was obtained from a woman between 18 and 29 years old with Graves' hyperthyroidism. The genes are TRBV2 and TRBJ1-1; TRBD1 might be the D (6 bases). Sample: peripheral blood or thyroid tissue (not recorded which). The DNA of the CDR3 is TGTGCCAGCAGTGTCTTCCAGGGGTTGAACACTGAAGCTTTCTTT. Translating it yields CASSVFQGLNTEAFF. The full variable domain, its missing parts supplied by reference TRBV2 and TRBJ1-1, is EPEVTQTPSHQVTQMGQEVILRCVPISNHLYFYWYRQILGQKVEFLVSFYNNEISEKSEIFDDQFSVERPDGSNFTLKIRSTKLEDSAMYFCASSVFQGLNTEAFFGQGTRLTVV.